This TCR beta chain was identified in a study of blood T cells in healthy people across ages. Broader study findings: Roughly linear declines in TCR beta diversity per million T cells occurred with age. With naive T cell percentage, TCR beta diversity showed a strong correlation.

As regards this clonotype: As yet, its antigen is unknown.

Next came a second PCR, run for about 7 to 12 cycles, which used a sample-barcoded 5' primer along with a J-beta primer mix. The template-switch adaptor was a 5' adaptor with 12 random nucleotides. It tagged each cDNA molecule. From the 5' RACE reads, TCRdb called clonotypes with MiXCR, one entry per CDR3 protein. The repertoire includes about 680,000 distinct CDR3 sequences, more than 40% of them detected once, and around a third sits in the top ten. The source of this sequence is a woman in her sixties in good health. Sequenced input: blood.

The CDR3 region is CASTPSYGYTF. For the CDR3, the DNA is TGTGCCAGCACCCCCAGCTATGGCTACACCTTC. The chain uses TRBV12-3 or TRBV12-4 and TRBJ1-2; no firm D call. V shed 7 bases and J shed 4 bases, with 7 bases lying between them. This CDR3 comprises 11 residues.